The next 20 T cell receptor beta chains were all read from a single sample in a study of blood T cell repertoires in COVID-19. The repertoire was sequenced with immunoSEQ multiplex PCR; TCRdb's copy has only in-frame clones and lacks some. The sample lists approximately 75,000 clones; 90% were seen once. Sequenced material: peripheral blood. Every receptor here comes from a human donor in a cohort sampled during active COVID-19.

The genes are TRBV6-5 and TRBJ1-4, with 11 bases that match TRBD1. This CDR3 contains 13 residues. J was trimmed by 8 bases and V by 10 bases; bases with no gene match: 6. Per germline, CDR1 MNHEY and CDR2 SVGAGI. The DNA for the CDR3 is TGTGCCACCACCGGGACAGGGGGGGAAAAACTGTTTTTT. Translation: CATTGTGGEKLFF.

V usage is TRBV3-1 (or the pseudogene TRBV3-2) and J usage is TRBJ1-1; 7 bases map to TRBD1. The V segment lost 4 bases and the J segment 1 base; nucleotides outside the gene matches: 3. This CDR3 region has 14 residues. Germline V gives CDR1 LGHDT, CDR2 YNNKEL (reference sequence). The CDR3 loop reads CASSRGQANTEAFF. CDR3 nucleotide sequence: TGTGCCAGCAGCCGAGGACAGGCGAACACTGAAGCTTTCTTT.

CDR3 DNA: TGTGCCAGCAGCCGGGACTCCCGCACAGATACGCAGTATTTT. It codes for CASSRDSRTDTQYF. The chain is built from TRBV7-2 and TRBJ2-3, with a weak D call TRBD2 (6 bases). The CDR3 is 14 residues long. Trimming removed 5 bases at V and 1 base at J, with 10 bases between. The germline CDR1 and CDR2 sequences are SGHTA and FQGNSA.

The V gene is TRBV5-1, the J gene TRBJ2-5, with 12 bases matching TRBD2. In germline, CDR1 is SGHRS, CDR2 YFSETQ. V lost 3 bases to trimming and J lost 4 bases; unmatched junction nucleotides: 7. The CDR3 is 16 amino acids. The CDR3 coding sequence is TGCGCCAGCAGCTCCCGACTAGCGGGGGACCGAGAGACCCAGTACTTC. It encodes CASSSRLAGDRETQYF.

The J gene is TRBJ2-2, the V gene TRBV6-5, with 7 bases fitting TRBD2. There are 15 residues in the CDR3. V lost 7 bases and J lost 4; bases outside the gene matches: 9. Looked up from germline, CDR1 is MNHEY and CDR2 is SVGAGI. CDR3 DNA: TGTGCCAGCATTTTGTCGTGGGGGGGCACCGGGGAGCTGTTTTTT. Its protein is CASILSWGGTGELFF.

For the CDR3, the DNA is TGTGCCAGCAGCTTAGTTCTAGCGGGGGTCAAGGAGACCCAGTACTTC. Translated: CASSLVLAGVKETQYF. The chain couples TRBV11-3 to TRBJ2-5, with 10 bases that match TRBD2. The CDR3 has 16 amino acids. V gave up 1 base and J gave up 5 bases; unmatched junction bases: 7. CDR1 SGHNT and CDR2 YENEEA come from the germline V gene.

The J gene is TRBJ2-7, the V gene TRBV5-8; perhaps TRBD1 as D (5 bases). The CDR3 covers 11 residues. Trimming left V 6 bases short and J 9 bases short, with 13 bases between. Per the germline V gene, CDR1 is SGHTS and CDR2 is YDEGEE. DNA for the CDR3: TGTGCCAGCAACCTAGGACAACCGCAGTACTTC. Translation: CASNLGQPQYF.

The CDR3 nucleotides are TGTGCCAGTAAAAGGGCAACAGGGGGCGAGGACACTGAAGCTTTCTTT. This codes for CASKRATGGEDTEAFF. The chain joins TRBV19 to TRBJ1-1, with TRBD1 matching over 9 bases. Unmatched junction bases numbered 12, after V lost 7 bases and J lost 3 bases. There are 16 residues in the CDR3. From germline, CDR1 is LNHDA and CDR2 SQIVND (reference sequence).

This clone was detected only a few times. This chain uses TRBV4-3 with TRBJ2-6; D ambiguous. The germline V gene has CDR1 LGHNA and CDR2 YSLEER. Trimming took off 1 base at V and 2 bases at J, with 3 bases between the two ends. This CDR3 is built from 14 residues. The CDR3 nucleotides read TGCGCCAGCAGCCAAGTAGCTGGGGCCAACGTCCTGACTTTC. Encoded protein: CASSQVAGANVLTF.

The chain links TRBV6-1 to TRBJ2-3; no definite D call. This CDR3 region has 14 residues. Germline CDR1 is MNHNS and CDR2 is SASEGT. V lost 3 bases and J 4 bases, leaving 11 bases between the germline ends. The CDR3 reads CASSDPPLADTQYF. CDR3 sequence (DNA): TGTGCCAGCAGTGACCCCCCCCTCGCAGATACGCAGTATTTT.

This sequence joins TRBV6-6 and TRBJ1-1; D ambiguous. Looked up from germline, CDR1 is MNHNY and CDR2 is SVGAGI (reference sequence). Trimming took 7 bases from V and 2 from J, leaving 11 bases between them. The CDR3 has 13 residues. CDR3 loop: CASKYEANTEAFF. Written as DNA, the CDR3 is TGTGCCAGCAAATATGAGGCAAACACTGAAGCTTTCTTT.

The chain employs TRBV28 and TRBJ1-5; 7 bases fit TRBD1. CDR3 length: 16 amino acids. The V segment lost 3 bases and the J segment 7 bases; nucleotides outside the gene matches: 12. Germline V gene lookup returns CDR1 MDHEN and CDR2 SYDVKM. CDR3 sequence: CASSFGLRGPGQPQHF. The CDR3 region has the DNA TGTGCCAGCAGTTTCGGATTGAGGGGGCCGGGGCAGCCCCAGCATTTT.

The chain carries TRBV5-1 and TRBJ1-6, with TRBD1 matching 7 bases. The germline CDR1 and CDR2 sequences are SGHRS and YFSETQ. The junction had 15 bases not matched to a gene; V was cut back by 4 bases and J by 5 bases. CDR3 length: 18 amino acids. DNA of the CDR3: TGCGCCAGCAGCAAATCAGGGGGTCGGACCCAGAATAATTCACCCCTCCACTTT. It codes for CASSKSGGRTQNNSPLHF.

This chain joins TRBV27 and TRBJ1-5, with D maybe TRBD1 (5 bases). Per germline, CDR1 MNHEY and CDR2 SMNVEV (reference sequence). The CDR3 sequence is 11 residues long. The germline V and J ends were trimmed by 2 bases and 15 bases, with 11 bases remaining between them. The CDR3 DNA reads TGTGCCAGCAGTTTAGGGGCAGCGTGGCATTTT. Its protein product is CASSLGAAWHF.

This clone was seen once. J is TRBJ2-1 and V is TRBV7-9; 13 bases are shared with TRBD2. The CDR3 sequence is 16 residues long. V shed 3 bases, J shed 7 bases, and the junction held 6 bases outside the gene matches. Per germline, CDR1 SEHNR and CDR2 FQNEAQ (reference sequence). The CDR3 protein is CASSFTGTSGVNEQFF. In DNA form, the CDR3 reads TGTGCCAGCAGCTTCACCGGGACTAGCGGGGTGAATGAGCAGTTCTTC. Full variable domain (remainder filled in from reference TRBV7-9 and TRBJ2-1): DTGVSQNPRHKITKRGQNVTFRCDPISEHNRLYWYRQTLGQGPEFLTYFQNEAQLEKSRLLSDRFSAERPKGSFSTLEIQRTEQGDSAMYLCASSFTGTSGVNEQFFGPGTRLTVL.

J is TRBJ1-1 and V is TRBV4-3, with TRBD1 as a possible D gene (6 bases). The CDR3 has 15 amino acids. Germline V gene data show CDR1 as LGHNA and CDR2 as YSLEER. V was trimmed by 3 bases and J by 3 bases, leaving 14 bases between them. CDR3 in DNA: TGCGCCAGCAGCCACCTACAGGGTAAGGACACTGAAGCTTTCTTT. Translating it yields CASSHLQGKDTEAFF.

This clone came up once. The chain combines TRBV19 with TRBJ2-7; D gene uncertain. With 1 base removed from V and 0 bases from J, the gap between germline ends came to 4 bases. The CDR3 has 13 residues. The germline CDR1 and CDR2 sequences are LNHDA and SQIVND (reference sequence). The CDR3 here is CASSIGHSYEQYF. The CDR3 DNA is TGTGCCAGTAGTATAGGACACTCCTACGAGCAGTACTTC.

The chain is built from TRBV19 and TRBJ2-1; the D gene is possibly TRBD2 (5 bases). The V end lost 3 bases, the J end lost 9 bases, and 18 bases lay between the germline ends. The CDR3 loop spans 15 amino acids. Germline loops: CDR1 LNHDA, CDR2 SQIVND (reference sequence). CDR3 nucleotide sequence: TGTGCCAGTAGTATCCCTCCTTTTCCAGCGGTTGAGCAGTTCTTC. Protein product: CASSIPPFPAVEQFF.

This chain connects TRBV3-1 (or the pseudogene TRBV3-2) to TRBJ1-1; tentatively, D is TRBD1 (5 bases). Germline V gene lookup returns CDR1 LGHDT and CDR2 YNNKEL (reference sequence). V gave up 2 bases and J gave up 7 bases, with 20 bases separating them. The CDR3 is made up of 16 amino acids. The CDR3 region is CASSQNVLGGASEAFF. The CDR3 DNA reads TGTGCCAGCAGCCAAAACGTTTTGGGGGGTGCGAGTGAAGCTTTCTTT.

The chain joins TRBV18 to TRBJ1-1, with 8 bases that match TRBD1. V dropped 6 bases and J dropped 6; count of bases not matched to a gene: 9. The V gene's germline CDR1 is KGHSH and CDR2 LQKENI. This CDR3 region has 14 residues. This chain's CDR3 is CASSPGQGASEAFF. The CDR3 coding sequence is TGTGCCAGCTCCCCAGGACAGGGAGCGTCTGAAGCTTTCTTT.